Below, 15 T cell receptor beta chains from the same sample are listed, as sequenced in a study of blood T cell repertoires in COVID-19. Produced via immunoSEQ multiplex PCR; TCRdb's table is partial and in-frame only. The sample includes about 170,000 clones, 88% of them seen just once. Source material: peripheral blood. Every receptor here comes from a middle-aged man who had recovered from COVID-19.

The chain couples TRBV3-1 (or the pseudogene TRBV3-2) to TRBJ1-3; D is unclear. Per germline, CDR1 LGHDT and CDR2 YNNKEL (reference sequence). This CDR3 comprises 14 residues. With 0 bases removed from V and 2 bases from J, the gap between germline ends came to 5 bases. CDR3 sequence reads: CASSQDNTGNTIYF. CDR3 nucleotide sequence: TGTGCCAGCAGCCAAGATAACACTGGAAACACCATATATTTT.

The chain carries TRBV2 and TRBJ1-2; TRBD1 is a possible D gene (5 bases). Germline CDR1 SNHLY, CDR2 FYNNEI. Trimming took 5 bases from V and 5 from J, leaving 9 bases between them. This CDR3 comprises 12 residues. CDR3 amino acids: CASSSRAYGYTF. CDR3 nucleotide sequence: TGTGCCAGCAGTTCCAGGGCATATGGCTACACCTTC.

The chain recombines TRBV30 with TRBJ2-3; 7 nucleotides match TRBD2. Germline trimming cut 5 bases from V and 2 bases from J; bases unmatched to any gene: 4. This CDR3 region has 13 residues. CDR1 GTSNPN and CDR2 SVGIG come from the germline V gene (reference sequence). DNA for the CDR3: TGTGCCTGGGGGAGGGCTCCCACAGATACGCAGTATTTT. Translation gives CAWGRAPTDTQYF.

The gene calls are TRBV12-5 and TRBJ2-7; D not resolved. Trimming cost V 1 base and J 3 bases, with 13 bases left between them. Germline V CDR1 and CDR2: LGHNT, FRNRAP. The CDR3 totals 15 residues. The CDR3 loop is CASGLGGYPGYEQYF. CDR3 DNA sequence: TGTGCTAGTGGTTTGGGTGGATATCCGGGCTACGAGCAGTACTTC.

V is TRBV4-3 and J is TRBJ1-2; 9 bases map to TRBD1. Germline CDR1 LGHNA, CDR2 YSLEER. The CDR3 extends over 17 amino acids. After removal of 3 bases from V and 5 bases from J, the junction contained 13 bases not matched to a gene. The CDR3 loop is CASSHVRTGVSPYGYTF. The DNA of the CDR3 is TGCGCCAGCAGCCACGTTAGGACAGGGGTCTCCCCATATGGCTACACCTTC.

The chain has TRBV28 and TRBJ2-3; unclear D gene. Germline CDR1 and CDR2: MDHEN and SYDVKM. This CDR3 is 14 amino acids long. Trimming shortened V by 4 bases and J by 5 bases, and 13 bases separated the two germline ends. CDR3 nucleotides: TGTGCCAGCAGTTCCGTTCGAGTACGAGATACGCAGTATTTT. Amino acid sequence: CASSSVRVRDTQYF.

The chain's CDR3 is CASRGTGAFFYEQYF. The DNA of the CDR3 is TGTGCCAGCAGGGGGACAGGGGCCTTTTTCTACGAGCAGTACTTC. The chain couples TRBV14 to TRBJ2-7, with 10 bases matching TRBD1. This CDR3 spans 15 amino acids. Unmatched junction bases numbered 8, after V lost 6 bases and J lost 3 bases. Per germline, CDR1 SGHDN and CDR2 FVKESK.

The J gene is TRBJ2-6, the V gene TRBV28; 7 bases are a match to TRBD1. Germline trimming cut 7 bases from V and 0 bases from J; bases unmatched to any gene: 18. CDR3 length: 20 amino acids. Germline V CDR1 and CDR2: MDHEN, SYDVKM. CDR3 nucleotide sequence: TGTGCCAGCACCTTAAATCCACCGGGACAGCATTCCTCTGGGGCCAACGTCCTGACTTTC. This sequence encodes CASTLNPPGQHSSGANVLTF.

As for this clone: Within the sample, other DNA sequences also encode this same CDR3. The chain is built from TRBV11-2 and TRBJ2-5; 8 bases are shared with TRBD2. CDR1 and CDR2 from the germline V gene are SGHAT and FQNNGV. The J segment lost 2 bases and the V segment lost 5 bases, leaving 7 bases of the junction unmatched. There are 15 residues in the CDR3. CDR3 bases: TGTGCCAGCAGCCCCTCCCGGGGGGGGCAAGAGACCCAGTACTTC. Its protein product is CASSPSRGGQETQYF.

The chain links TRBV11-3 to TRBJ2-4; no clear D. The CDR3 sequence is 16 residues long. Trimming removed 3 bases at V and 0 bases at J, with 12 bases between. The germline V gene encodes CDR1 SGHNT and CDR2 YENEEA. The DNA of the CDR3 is TGTGCCAGCAGCTTGGAGTTTACGATAGCCAAAAACATTCAGTACTTC. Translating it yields CASSLEFTIAKNIQYF.

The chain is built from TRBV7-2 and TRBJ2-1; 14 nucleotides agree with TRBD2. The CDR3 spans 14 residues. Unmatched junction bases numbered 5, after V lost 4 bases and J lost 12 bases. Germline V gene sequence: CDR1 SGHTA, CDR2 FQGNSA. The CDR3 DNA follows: TGTGCCAGCAGCTCGAGACTAGCGGGGGGGTGGCAGTTCTTC. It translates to CASSSRLAGGWQFF.

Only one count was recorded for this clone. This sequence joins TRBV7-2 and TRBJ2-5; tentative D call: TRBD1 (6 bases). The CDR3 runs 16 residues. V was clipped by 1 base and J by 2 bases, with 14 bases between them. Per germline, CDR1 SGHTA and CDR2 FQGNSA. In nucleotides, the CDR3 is TGTGCCAGCAGCTTAGATTCGACAGGTCGTCAAGAGACCCAGTACTTC. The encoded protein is CASSLDSTGRQETQYF.

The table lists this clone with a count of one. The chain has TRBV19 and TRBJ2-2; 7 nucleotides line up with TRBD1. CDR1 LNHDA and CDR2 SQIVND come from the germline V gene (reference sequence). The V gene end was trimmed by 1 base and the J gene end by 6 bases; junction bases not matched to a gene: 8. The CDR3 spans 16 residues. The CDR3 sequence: CASSIGGGAYAGELFF. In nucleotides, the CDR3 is TGTGCCAGTAGTATAGGAGGGGGCGCATATGCCGGGGAGCTGTTTTTT.

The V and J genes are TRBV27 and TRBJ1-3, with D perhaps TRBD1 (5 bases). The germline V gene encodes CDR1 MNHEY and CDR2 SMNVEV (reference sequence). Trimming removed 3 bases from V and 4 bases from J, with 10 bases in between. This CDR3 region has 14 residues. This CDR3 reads CASSFRAAGNTIYF. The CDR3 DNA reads TGTGCCAGCAGTTTCAGGGCTGCGGGAAACACCATATATTTT.

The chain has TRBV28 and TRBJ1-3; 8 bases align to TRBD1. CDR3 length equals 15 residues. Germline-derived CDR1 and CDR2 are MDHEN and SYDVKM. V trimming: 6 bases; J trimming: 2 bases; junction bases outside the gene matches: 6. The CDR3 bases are TGTGCCAGCAGCACAGGGGGATTCACTGGAAACACCATATATTTT. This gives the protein CASSTGGFTGNTIYF. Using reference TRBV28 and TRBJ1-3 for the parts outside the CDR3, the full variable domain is DVKVTQSSRYLVKRTGEKVFLECVQDMDHENMFWYRQDPGLGLRLIYFSYDVKMKEKGDIPEGYSVSREKKERFSLILESASTNQTSMYLCASSTGGFTGNTIYFGEGSWLTVV.